The 26 T cell receptor beta chains below were found in one sample sequenced in a study of T-cell memory formation after mild COVID-19. Via MiXCR, TCRdb re-called the 5' RACE reads, giving one row per CDR3 protein. Among roughly 300,000 distinct CDR3 sequences listed, roughly 17% were seen once. The specimen was PBMCs or a T cell subset sorted from them (not recorded which). The receptors originated from a man between 18 and 35 years old who had mild COVID-19 (a few samples of this study predate the infection). Cell type and time point are not known.

This clonotype was found once. The rearrangement uses TRBV29-1 and TRBJ1-1, with TRBD1 as a possible D gene (6 bases). The V end was cut by 7 bases, the J end by 3 bases, with 15 bases between. Germline V gene sequence: CDR1 SQVTM, CDR2 ANQGSEA. The CDR3 spans 13 residues. This CDR3 reads CSALGGADTEAFF. The CDR3 DNA reads TGCAGCGCCCTTGGGGGGGCGGACACTGAAGCTTTCTTT.

This rearrangement joins TRBV30 to TRBJ2-7; weak D call: TRBD1 (6 bases). Germline V gene lookup returns CDR1 GTSNPN and CDR2 SVGIG (reference sequence). Deletions cut 4 bases from V and 7 bases from J, with 20 bases between. The CDR3 consists of 14 residues. CDR3: CAWTWDMRISEQYF. CDR3 bases: TGTGCCTGGACATGGGACATGCGTATTTCTGAGCAGTACTTC.

This rearrangement joins TRBV7-9 to TRBJ1-1; TRBD1 might be the D (6 bases). Trimming pared 5 bases from V and 1 base from J, leaving 14 bases between. CDR1 is SEHNR, CDR2 FQNEAQ, per germline (reference sequence). This CDR3 comprises 15 residues. CDR3 sequence reads: CASSALTGPNTEAFF. The CDR3 nucleotides are TGTGCCAGCAGCGCCTTAACAGGGCCGAACACTGAAGCTTTCTTT.

This clonotype has only a few counts. The chain recombines TRBV20-1 with TRBJ2-1; D possibly corresponds to TRBD2 (7 bases). Germline V gene data show CDR1 as DFQATT and CDR2 as SNEGSKA (reference sequence). With 6 bases removed from V and 4 bases from J, the gap between germline ends came to 16 bases. The length of the CDR3 is 14 residues. The CDR3 region has the DNA TGCAGTGCGGGTACCCGGGGGGCATACAATGAGCAGTTCTTC. Protein product: CSAGTRGAYNEQFF.

Written as DNA, the CDR3 is TGTGCCAGCAGCCACCCCCACGGGGGTTTCTACAATGAGCAGTTCTTC. Translated: CASSHPHGGFYNEQFF. This chain links TRBV7-9 with TRBJ2-1, with D perhaps TRBD2 (6 bases). There are 16 residues in the CDR3. Trimming removed 5 bases from V and 3 bases from J, with 17 bases in between. Germline CDR1 reads SEHNR; CDR2 reads FQNEAQ (reference sequence).

This sequence joins TRBV7-2 and TRBJ1-1; no clear D gene. The CDR3 sequence is 12 residues long. V lost 2 bases to trimming and J lost 4 bases, with 5 bases between them. Germline V CDR1 and CDR2: SGHTA, FQGNSA. The CDR3 nucleotides are TGTGCCAGCAGCTTATATGGCACTGAAGCTTTCTTT. Its protein is CASSLYGTEAFF.

The chain combines TRBV20-1 with TRBJ1-1, with D unresolved. The CDR3 runs 17 residues. The germline gives CDR1 DFQATT, CDR2 SNEGSKA (reference sequence). V was pared by 0 bases and J by 4 bases, with 21 bases between. The CDR3 sequence: CSARDLAPSVRSTEAFF. DNA of the CDR3: TGCAGTGCTAGAGATCTGGCCCCAAGTGTCAGGAGCACTGAAGCTTTCTTT.

This clonotype appeared a few times. The V gene is TRBV6-6, the J gene TRBJ1-3, with a tentative D call TRBD1 (5 bases). Germline assignment: CDR1 MNHNY and CDR2 SVGAGI (reference sequence). The CDR3 covers 16 residues. V was pared by 2 bases and J by 0 bases, with 11 bases between. Here the CDR3 DNA reads TGTGCCAGCAGTTACGGGCAGGGAACCTCTGGAAACACCATATATTTT. It translates to CASSYGQGTSGNTIYF.

This clonotype was counted a few times. The chain uses TRBV7-3 and TRBJ2-3, with 8 bases identical to TRBD2. The length of the CDR3 is 15 residues. V lost 7 bases to trimming and J lost 5 bases; unmatched junction nucleotides: 11. Per the germline V gene, CDR1 is SGHTA and CDR2 is FQGTGA. The CDR3 loop is CASKVSGGVGDTQYF. DNA for the CDR3: TGTGCCAGCAAGGTTTCCGGGGGGGTGGGAGATACGCAGTATTTT.

This clonotype was observed a handful of times. V usage is TRBV6-1 and J usage is TRBJ1-5; 7 nucleotides line up with TRBD1. V was clipped by 6 bases and J by 2 bases; unmatched bases: 7. Germline CDR1 MNHNS, CDR2 SASEGT. This CDR3 has 15 amino acids. The CDR3 here is CASRPGQTGNQPQHF. The CDR3 nucleotides are TGTGCCAGCAGACCGGGACAGACGGGCAATCAGCCCCAGCATTTT.

This sequence joins TRBV9 and TRBJ1-5; D is uncertain. Trimming shortened V by 4 bases and J by 0 bases, and 11 bases separated the two germline ends. This CDR3 has 15 amino acids. Germline V gives CDR1 SGDLS, CDR2 YYNGEE. CDR3 residues: CASSNGRFSNQPQHF. The CDR3 region has the DNA TGTGCCAGCAGCAACGGGCGGTTTAGCAATCAGCCCCAGCATTTT.

This clonotype was counted ten times or more. The chain is built from TRBV2 and TRBJ1-5; possible D gene TRBD1, 5 bases. CDR3 size: 14 residues. Germline V lookup: CDR1 SNHLY, CDR2 FYNNEI. V was pared by 4 bases and J by 5 bases, with 12 bases between. CDR3 loop: CASSATGNDQPQHF. Here the CDR3 DNA reads TGTGCCAGCAGTGCTACAGGAAATGATCAGCCCCAGCATTTT. Full variable domain (outside the CDR3, taken from reference TRBV2 and TRBJ1-5): EPEVTQTPSHQVTQMGQEVILRCVPISNHLYFYWYRQILGQKVEFLVSFYNNEISEKSEIFDDQFSVERPDGSNFTLKIRSTKLEDSAMYFCASSATGNDQPQHFGDGTRLSIL.

This clonotype appeared many times. The chain employs TRBV12-3 or TRBV12-4 and TRBJ1-6; 7 positions match TRBD1. The CDR3 contains 13 residues. V lost 5 bases, J lost 10 bases, and 5 bases stayed unmatched. This CDR3 is CASSKTGNSPLHF. The CDR3 DNA reads TGTGCCAGCAGTAAGACAGGGAACTCACCCCTCCACTTT.

The table lists this clonotype with many counts. The V and J genes are TRBV6-2 or TRBV6-3 and TRBJ2-7; possibly TRBD1 for D (6 bases). Between the trimmed V and J ends, which lost 4 bases and 3 bases, there was a span of 16 bases. The CDR3 has 15 amino acids. Per the germline V gene, CDR1 is MNHEY and CDR2 is SVGEGT. The CDR3 region has the DNA TGTGCCAGCAGTTCCCCCCCGGGACACTTCTACGAGCAGTACTTC. Its protein product is CASSSPPGHFYEQYF.

This clonotype was detected a few times. V gene TRBV9 combines with J gene TRBJ2-7; maybe TRBD2 (7 bases). Germline-derived CDR1 and CDR2 are SGDLS and YYNGEE. This CDR3 is 16 amino acids long. V lost 4 bases and J lost 2, with 19 bases in between. CDR3 in DNA: TGTGCCAGCAGCCCGGGAGGAGGGGGGGCTCCCTACGAGCAGTACTTC. Residues: CASSPGGGGAPYEQYF.

This clonotype was counted a few times. This chain connects TRBV5-1 to TRBJ2-3; 8 positions match TRBD2. The trim removed 0 bases at V and 6 bases at J, leaving 9 bases unmatched. Germline V gene lookup returns CDR1 SGHRS and CDR2 YFSETQ. The CDR3 is 16 amino acids. CDR3 in amino acids: CASSLEAGLVLDTQYF. CDR3 nucleotide sequence: TGCGCCAGCAGCTTGGAGGCGGGACTAGTCTTGGATACGCAGTATTTT.

The chain recombines TRBV7-2 with TRBJ2-7, with D perhaps being TRBD1 or TRBD2 (5 bases each). V lost 5 bases to trimming and J lost 2 bases, with 10 bases between them. The CDR3 consists of 13 residues. CDR1 SGHTA and CDR2 FQGNSA come from the germline V gene. The CDR3 region is CASSPGPTYEQYV. Written as DNA, the CDR3 is TGTGCCAGCAGCCCGGGGCCGACCTACGAGCAGTACGTC.

This clonotype was seen a few times. This sequence joins TRBV7-3 and TRBJ2-1; D gene ambiguous. Germline V gene sequence: CDR1 SGHTA, CDR2 FQGTGA. Trimming cost V 2 bases and J 8 bases, with 4 bases left between them. The length of the CDR3 is 11 residues. The CDR3 loop reads CASSLRHEQFF. The CDR3 nucleotides are TGTGCCAGCAGCTTACGCCATGAGCAGTTCTTC. Full variable domain (rest looked up from reference TRBV7-3 and TRBJ2-1): GAGVSQTPSNKVTEKGKYVELRCDPISGHTALYWYRQSLGQGPEFLIYFQGTGAADDSGLPNDRFFAVRPEGSVSTLKIQRTERGDSAVYLCASSLRHEQFFGPGTRLTVL.

This clonotype showed up just a few times. The chain uses TRBV5-5 and TRBJ2-7; D tentatively fits TRBD1 or TRBD2 (6 bases each). V was pared by 3 bases and J by 5 bases, with 18 bases between. Germline CDR1 is SGHKS and CDR2 is YYEKEE (reference sequence). The CDR3 has 15 amino acids. The CDR3 region is CASSSLWGAEDEQYF. The CDR3 nucleotides are TGTGCCAGCAGCTCCCTATGGGGGGCCGAGGACGAGCAGTACTTC.

This clonotype was counted ten times or more. This sequence joins TRBV6-5 and TRBJ2-3, with 9 bases lining up with TRBD2. Trimming at V came to 0 bases and at J to 8 bases, leaving 0 bases not matched to a gene. CDR1 is MNHEY, CDR2 SVGAGI, per germline. The CDR3 extends over 13 amino acids. DNA of the CDR3: TGTGCCAGCAGTTACTCTAGCGGGGGTACGCAGTATTTT. This encodes CASSYSSGGTQYF.

This clonotype appeared a few times. The chain combines TRBV5-1 with TRBJ1-1, with 7 bases matching TRBD1. CDR1 SGHRS and CDR2 YFSETQ come from the germline V gene. This CDR3 has 16 amino acids. The J segment lost 0 bases and the V segment lost 4 bases, leaving 9 bases of the junction unmatched. The CDR3 loop reads CASSRNTGDLNTEAFF. DNA for the CDR3: TGCGCCAGCAGCCGTAATACAGGGGACTTGAACACTGAAGCTTTCTTT.

V is TRBV6-5 and J is TRBJ1-4; 8 bases fit TRBD1. The germline CDR1 and CDR2 sequences are MNHEY and SVGAGI. The CDR3 length is 14 residues. Losses at the gene ends were 5 bases for V and 5 bases for J; bases not matched to a gene: 4. The DNA of the CDR3 is TGTGCCAGCAGTACAGGGGGTCTAAATGAAAAACTGTTTTTT. This encodes CASSTGGLNEKLFF.

This clonotype was recorded a few times. The chain recombines TRBV27 with TRBJ2-7; TRBD2 might be the D (6 bases). V gave up 3 bases and J gave up 4 bases, with 16 bases separating them. The CDR3 totals 15 residues. Germline lookup yields CDR1 MNHEY and CDR2 SMNVEV (reference sequence). CDR3 region: CASSFSSWRGYEQYF. In DNA form, the CDR3 reads TGTGCCAGCAGTTTTTCCTCTTGGCGGGGTTACGAGCAGTACTTC.

This clonotype was counted a few times. The chain couples TRBV12-3 or TRBV12-4 to TRBJ1-3; possible D gene TRBD1, 6 bases. Deletions cut 6 bases from V and 3 bases from J, with 12 bases between. The CDR3 length is 14 residues. DNA for the CDR3: TGTGCCAGCAGCGCGGGGGGCCTTGGAAACACCATATATTTT. Amino acid sequence: CASSAGGLGNTIYF.

This chain connects TRBV5-8 to TRBJ2-3; possibly TRBD1 or TRBD2 for D (7 bases each). CDR1 is SGHTS and CDR2 is YDEGEE in the germline V gene. V was trimmed by 2 bases and J by 5 bases, leaving 15 bases between them. The CDR3 consists of 15 residues. The chain's CDR3 is CASSFTRGGIDTQYF. The CDR3 DNA reads as TGTGCCAGCAGCTTTACCAGGGGGGGAATAGATACGCAGTATTTT.

This clonotype has just a few counts. The chain combines TRBV6-1 with TRBJ2-7, with D maybe TRBD1 (8 bases). Germline V CDR1 and CDR2: MNHNS, SASEGT. V was clipped by 2 bases and J by 6 bases, with 17 bases between them. The CDR3 covers 15 residues. The CDR3: CASSEKSTGGAEQYF. The CDR3 DNA reads as TGTGCCAGCAGTGAAAAGAGTACAGGGGGGGCCGAGCAGTACTTC.